Listed here is a single TCR beta chain. This CDR3 has 15 residues. V shed 2 bases, J shed 5 bases, and the junction held 5 bases outside the gene matches. Germline values: CDR1 MDHEN, CDR2 SYDVKM. This record belongs to a study of blood T cell repertoires in COVID-19. The repertoire was sequenced with immunoSEQ multiplex PCR; TCRdb's copy has only in-frame clones and lacks some. The table lists some 180,000 clones, around 90% of them singletons. The V gene is TRBV28, the J gene TRBJ2-3; 9 positions agree with TRBD1. What was sequenced was peripheral blood. The clonotype was recovered from a man aged 50 to 59 who had recovered from COVID-19. The DNA for the CDR3 is TGTGCCAGCAGTTTAACAGGGGGCCAGGGAGATACGCAGTATTTT. Protein product: CASSLTGGQGDTQYF.